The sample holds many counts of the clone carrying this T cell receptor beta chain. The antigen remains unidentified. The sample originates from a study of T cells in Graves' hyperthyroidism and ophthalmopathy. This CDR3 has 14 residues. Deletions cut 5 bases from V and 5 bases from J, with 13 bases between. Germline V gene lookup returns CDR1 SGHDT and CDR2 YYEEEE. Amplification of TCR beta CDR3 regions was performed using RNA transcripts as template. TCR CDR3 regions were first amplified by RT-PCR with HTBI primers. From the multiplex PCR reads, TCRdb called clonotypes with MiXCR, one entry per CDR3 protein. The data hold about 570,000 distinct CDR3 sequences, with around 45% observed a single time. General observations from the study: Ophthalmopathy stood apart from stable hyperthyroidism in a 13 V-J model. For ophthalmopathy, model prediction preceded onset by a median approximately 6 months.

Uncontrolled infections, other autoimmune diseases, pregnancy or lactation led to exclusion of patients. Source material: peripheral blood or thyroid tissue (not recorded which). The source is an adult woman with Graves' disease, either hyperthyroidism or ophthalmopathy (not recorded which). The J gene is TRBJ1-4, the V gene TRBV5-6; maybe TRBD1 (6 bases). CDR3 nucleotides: TGTGCCAGCAGTGGAACTACAGGGAATGAAAAACTGTTTTTT. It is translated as CASSGTTGNEKLFF. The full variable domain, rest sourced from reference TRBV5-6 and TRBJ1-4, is DAGVTQSPTHLIKTRGQQVTLRCSPKSGHDTVSWYQQALGQGPQFIFQYYEEEERQRGNFPDRFSGHQFPNYSSELNVNALLLGDSALYLCASSGTTGNEKLFFGSGTQLSVL.